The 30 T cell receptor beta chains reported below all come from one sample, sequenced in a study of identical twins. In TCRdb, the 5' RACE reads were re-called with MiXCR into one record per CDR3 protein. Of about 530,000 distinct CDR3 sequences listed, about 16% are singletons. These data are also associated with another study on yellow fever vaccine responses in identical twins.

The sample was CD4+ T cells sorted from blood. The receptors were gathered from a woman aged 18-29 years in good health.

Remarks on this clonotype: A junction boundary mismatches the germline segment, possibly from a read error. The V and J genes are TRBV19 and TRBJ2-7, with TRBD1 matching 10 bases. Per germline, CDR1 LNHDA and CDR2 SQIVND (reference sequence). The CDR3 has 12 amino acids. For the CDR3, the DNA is TGCGCATGTGGACAGGGGGTCTACGAGCAGTACTTC. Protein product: CACGQGVYEQYF.

The DNA for the CDR3 is TGCAGTGCTAGAGATACAGGGGGCGTCTTTCAGCCCCAGCATTTT. Protein sequence: CSARDTGGVFQPQHF. The chain combines TRBV20-1 with TRBJ1-5; 9 bases are a match to TRBD1. Germline V gene lookup returns CDR1 DFQATT and CDR2 SNEGSKA (reference sequence). This CDR3 has 15 residues. The V segment lost 0 bases and the J segment 6 bases; nucleotides outside the gene matches: 6.

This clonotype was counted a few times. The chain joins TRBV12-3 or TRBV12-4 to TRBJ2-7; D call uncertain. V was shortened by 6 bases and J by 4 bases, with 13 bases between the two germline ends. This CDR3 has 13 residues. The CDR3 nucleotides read TGTGCCAGCAGCCCGGATGAAATATACGAGCAGTACTTC. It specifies CASSPDEIYEQYF.

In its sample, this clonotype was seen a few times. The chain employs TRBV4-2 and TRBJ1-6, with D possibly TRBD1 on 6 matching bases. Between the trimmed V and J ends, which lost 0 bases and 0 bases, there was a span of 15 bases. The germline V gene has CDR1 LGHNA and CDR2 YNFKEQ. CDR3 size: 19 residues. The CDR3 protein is CASSQEGLQGFSYNSPLHF. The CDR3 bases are TGTGCCAGCAGCCAAGAGGGACTCCAGGGGTTCTCCTATAATTCACCCCTCCACTTT.

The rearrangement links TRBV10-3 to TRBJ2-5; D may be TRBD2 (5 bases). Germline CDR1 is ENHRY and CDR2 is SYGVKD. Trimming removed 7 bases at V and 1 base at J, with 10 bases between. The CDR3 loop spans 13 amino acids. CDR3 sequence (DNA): TGTGCCATCAAGGCTAGCAGCCAAGAGACCCAGTACTTC. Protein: CAIKASSQETQYF.

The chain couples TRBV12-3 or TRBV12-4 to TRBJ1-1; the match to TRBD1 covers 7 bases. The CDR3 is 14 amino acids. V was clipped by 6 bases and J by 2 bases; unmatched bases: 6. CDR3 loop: CASSRRGSNTEAFF. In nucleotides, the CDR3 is TGTGCCAGCAGCCGCAGGGGGTCAAACACTGAAGCTTTCTTT.

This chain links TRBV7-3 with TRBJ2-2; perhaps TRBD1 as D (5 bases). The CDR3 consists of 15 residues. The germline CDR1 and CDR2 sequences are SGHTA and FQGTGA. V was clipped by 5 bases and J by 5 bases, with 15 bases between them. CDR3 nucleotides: TGTGCCAGCAGCGCGGACCCCTCAGGGACCGGGGAGCTGTTTTTT. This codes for CASSADPSGTGELFF.

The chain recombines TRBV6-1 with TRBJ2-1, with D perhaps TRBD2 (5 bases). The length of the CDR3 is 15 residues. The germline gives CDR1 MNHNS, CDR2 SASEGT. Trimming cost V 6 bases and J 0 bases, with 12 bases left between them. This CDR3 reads CASRAAESSYNEQFF. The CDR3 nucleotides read TGTGCCAGCAGAGCAGCGGAAAGCTCCTACAATGAGCAGTTCTTC.

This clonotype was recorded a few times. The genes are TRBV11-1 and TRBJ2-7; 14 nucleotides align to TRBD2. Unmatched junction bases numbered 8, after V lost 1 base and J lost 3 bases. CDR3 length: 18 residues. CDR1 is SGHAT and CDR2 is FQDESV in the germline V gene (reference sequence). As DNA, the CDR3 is TGTGCCAGCAGCTTAGTTGGGACTAGCGGGAGAGTTAACTACGAGCAGTACTTC. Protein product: CASSLVGTSGRVNYEQYF.

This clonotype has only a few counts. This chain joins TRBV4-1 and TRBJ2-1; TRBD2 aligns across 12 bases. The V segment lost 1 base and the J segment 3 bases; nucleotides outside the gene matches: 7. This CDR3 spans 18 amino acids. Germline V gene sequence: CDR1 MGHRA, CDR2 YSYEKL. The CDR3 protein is CASSQGLAGVSGYNEQFF. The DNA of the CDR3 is TGCGCCAGCAGCCAAGGACTAGCGGGAGTCAGCGGCTACAATGAGCAGTTCTTC.

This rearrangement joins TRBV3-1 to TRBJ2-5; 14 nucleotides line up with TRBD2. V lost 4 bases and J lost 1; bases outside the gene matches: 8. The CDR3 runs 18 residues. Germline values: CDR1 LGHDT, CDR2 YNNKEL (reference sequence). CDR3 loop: CASSRGTSGSPFQETQYF. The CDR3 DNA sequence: TGTGCCAGCAGCCGAGGGACTAGCGGGAGCCCTTTCCAAGAGACCCAGTACTTC.

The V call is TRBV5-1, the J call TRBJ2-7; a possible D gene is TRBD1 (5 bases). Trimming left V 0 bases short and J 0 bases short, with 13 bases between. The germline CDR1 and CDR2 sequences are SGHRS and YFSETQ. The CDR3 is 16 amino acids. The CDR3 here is CASSLERTSSSYEQYF. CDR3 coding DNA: TGCGCCAGCAGCTTGGAAAGGACAAGTAGCTCCTACGAGCAGTACTTC.

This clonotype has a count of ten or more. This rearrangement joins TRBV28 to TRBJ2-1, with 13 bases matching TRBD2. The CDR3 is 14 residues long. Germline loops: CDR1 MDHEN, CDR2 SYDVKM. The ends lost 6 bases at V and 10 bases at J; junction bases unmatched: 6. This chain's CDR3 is CASRRLAGGREQFF. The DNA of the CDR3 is TGTGCCAGCAGAAGACTAGCGGGAGGTCGGGAGCAGTTCTTC.

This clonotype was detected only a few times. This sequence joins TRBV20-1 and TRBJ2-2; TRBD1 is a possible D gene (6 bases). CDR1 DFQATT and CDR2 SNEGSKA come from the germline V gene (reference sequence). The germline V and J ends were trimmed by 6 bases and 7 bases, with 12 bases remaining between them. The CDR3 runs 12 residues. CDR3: CSARTGHGELFF. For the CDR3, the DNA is TGCAGTGCCCGAACAGGGCACGGGGAGCTGTTTTTT.

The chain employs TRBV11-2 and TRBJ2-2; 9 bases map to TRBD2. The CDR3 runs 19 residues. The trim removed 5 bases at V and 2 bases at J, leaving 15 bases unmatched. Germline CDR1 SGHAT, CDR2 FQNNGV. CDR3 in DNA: TGTGCCAGCAGCACAAGAGGTGGTAGCGGGGGAATTAACACCGGGGAGCTGTTTTTT. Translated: CASSTRGGSGGINTGELFF.

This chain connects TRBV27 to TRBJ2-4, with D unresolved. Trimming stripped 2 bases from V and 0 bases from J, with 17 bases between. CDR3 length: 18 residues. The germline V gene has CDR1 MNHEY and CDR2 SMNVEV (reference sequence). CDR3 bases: TGTGCCAGCAGTTTAGGATTGGTTCTCGAACTAGCCAAAAACATTCAGTACTTC. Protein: CASSLGLVLELAKNIQYF.

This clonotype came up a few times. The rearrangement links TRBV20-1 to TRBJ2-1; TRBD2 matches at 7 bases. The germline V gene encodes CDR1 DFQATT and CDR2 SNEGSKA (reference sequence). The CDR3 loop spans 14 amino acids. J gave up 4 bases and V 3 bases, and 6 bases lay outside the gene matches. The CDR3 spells CSARGLAEYNEQFF. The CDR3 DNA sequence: TGCAGTGCTAGGGGGCTAGCGGAATACAATGAGCAGTTCTTC.

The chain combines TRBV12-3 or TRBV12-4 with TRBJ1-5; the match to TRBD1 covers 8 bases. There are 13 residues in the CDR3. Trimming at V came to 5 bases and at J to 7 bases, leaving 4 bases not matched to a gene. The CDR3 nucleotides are TGTGCCAGCAGTGGACAGGGTTGGCAGCCCCAGCATTTT. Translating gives CASSGQGWQPQHF.

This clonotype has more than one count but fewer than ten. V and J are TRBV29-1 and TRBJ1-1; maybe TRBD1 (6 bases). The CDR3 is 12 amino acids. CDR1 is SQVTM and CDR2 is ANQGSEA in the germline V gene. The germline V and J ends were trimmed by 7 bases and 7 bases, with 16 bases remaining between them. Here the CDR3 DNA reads TGCAGCGCCTCTACAGGGTTTGATGAAGCTTTCTTT. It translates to CSASTGFDEAFF.

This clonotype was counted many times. The CDR3 loop reads CASSLGGPYGYTF. In DNA form, the CDR3 reads TGTGCCAGCAGCCTCGGGGGACCCTATGGCTACACCTTC. V usage is TRBV13 and J usage is TRBJ1-2, with D possibly TRBD1 on 5 matching bases. Germline CDR1 reads PRHDT; CDR2 reads FYEKMQ (reference sequence). V lost 5 bases to trimming and J lost 4 bases, with 11 bases between them. The CDR3 has 13 amino acids.

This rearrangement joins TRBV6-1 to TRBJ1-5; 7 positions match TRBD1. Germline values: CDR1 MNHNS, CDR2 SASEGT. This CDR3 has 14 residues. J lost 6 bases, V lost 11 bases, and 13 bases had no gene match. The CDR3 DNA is TGTGCCGGCGGGCAGGGGGTTATTAGTCAGCCCCAGCATTTT. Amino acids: CAGGQGVISQPQHF.

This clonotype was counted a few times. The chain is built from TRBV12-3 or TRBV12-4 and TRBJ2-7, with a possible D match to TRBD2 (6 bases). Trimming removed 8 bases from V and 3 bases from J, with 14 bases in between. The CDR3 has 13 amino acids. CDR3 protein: CASGRDGGYEQYF. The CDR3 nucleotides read TGTGCCAGCGGCCGGGACGGGGGCTACGAGCAGTACTTC.

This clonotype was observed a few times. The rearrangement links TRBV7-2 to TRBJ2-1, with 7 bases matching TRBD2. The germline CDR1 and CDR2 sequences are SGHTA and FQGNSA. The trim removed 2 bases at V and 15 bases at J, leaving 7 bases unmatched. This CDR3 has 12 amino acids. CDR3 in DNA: TGTGCCAGCAGCTTATACAGCGGGAACCCGTTCTTC. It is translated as CASSLYSGNPFF.

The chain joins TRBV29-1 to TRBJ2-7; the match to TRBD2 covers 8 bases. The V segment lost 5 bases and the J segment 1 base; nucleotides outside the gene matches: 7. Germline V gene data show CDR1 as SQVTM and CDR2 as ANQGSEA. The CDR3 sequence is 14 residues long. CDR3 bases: TGCAGCGTTCTTGTGGGCGGGGGGTCCTACGAGCAGTACTTC. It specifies CSVLVGGGSYEQYF.

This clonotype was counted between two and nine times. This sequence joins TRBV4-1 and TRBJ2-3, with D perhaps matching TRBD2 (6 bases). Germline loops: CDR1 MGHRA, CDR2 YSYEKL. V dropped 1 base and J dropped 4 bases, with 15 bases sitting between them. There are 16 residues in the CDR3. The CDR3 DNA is TGCGCCAGCAGCCAAGGTTGGAGACTAGGCCCAGATACGCAGTATTTT. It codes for CASSQGWRLGPDTQYF.

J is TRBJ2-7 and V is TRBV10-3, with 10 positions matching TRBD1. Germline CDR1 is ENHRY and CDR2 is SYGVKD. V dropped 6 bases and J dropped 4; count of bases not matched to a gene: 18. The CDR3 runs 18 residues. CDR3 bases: TGTGCCATCAGCCCTGTCCCGGGACAGGGGAGGGGTTCTTACGAGCAGTACGTC. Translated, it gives CAISPVPGQGRGSYEQYV.

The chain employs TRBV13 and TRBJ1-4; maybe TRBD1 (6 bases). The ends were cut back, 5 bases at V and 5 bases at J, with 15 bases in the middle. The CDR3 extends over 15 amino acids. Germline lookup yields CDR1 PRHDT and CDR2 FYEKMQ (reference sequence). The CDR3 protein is CASSHGQQNNEKLFF. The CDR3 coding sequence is TGTGCCAGCAGCCATGGACAGCAAAACAATGAAAAACTGTTTTTT.

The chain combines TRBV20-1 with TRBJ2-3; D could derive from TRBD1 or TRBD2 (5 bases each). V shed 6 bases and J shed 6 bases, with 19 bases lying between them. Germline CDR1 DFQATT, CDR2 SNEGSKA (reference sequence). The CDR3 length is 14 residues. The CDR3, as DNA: TGCAGTGCCGTGGAGCTAGCATGGGGGGATACGCAGTATTTT. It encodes CSAVELAWGDTQYF.

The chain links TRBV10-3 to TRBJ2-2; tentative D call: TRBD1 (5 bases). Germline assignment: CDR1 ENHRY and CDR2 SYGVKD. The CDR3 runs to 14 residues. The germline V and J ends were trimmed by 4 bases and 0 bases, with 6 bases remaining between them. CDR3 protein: CAISGTTNTGELFF. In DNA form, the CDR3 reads TGTGCCATCAGTGGGACAACGAACACCGGGGAGCTGTTTTTT.

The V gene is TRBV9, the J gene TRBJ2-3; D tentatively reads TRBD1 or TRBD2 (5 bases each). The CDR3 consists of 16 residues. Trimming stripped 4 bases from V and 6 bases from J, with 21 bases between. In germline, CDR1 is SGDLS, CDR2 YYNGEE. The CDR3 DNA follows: TGTGCCAGCAGCCCAGGGCCAGCTTGGGAGTCCGATACGCAGTATTTT. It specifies CASSPGPAWESDTQYF. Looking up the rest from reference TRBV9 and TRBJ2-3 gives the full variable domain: DSGVTQTPKHLITATGQRVTLRCSPRSGDLSVYWYQQSLDQGLQFLIQYYNGEERAKGNILERFSAQQFPDLHSELNLSSLELGDSALYFCASSPGPAWESDTQYFGPGTRLTVL.